This T cell receptor beta chain came from a study of siplizumab effects on memory and regulatory T cells. Study observations and caveats: Under siplizumab, an average about 70% of mappable alloreactive CD4+ clones were Treg-derived, compared with 25% to 30% in controls. Siplizumab significantly reduced alloreactive sequences traceable to unstimulated CD4+ memory cells.

TCRdb keeps only in-frame clones here, not all; method: immunoSEQ multiplex PCR. Of about 100,000 clones listed, 91% are singletons. Of note for this clone: Its antigen is unidentified.

There are 15 residues in the CDR3. The germline V gene encodes CDR1 SGHVS and CDR2 FNYEAQ. V lost 5 bases, J lost 0 bases, and 11 bases lay in between. This chain joins TRBV7-6 and TRBJ2-1, with D uncertain. Specimen: CD4+ T cells sorted from blood. The TCR originated in a human donor in good health. Some clones in this sample may be carry-over from other donors' samples. CDR3 residues: CASSLFPNSYNEQFF. CDR3 nucleotides: TGTGCCAGCAGCCTATTCCCAAACTCCTACAATGAGCAGTTCTTC.